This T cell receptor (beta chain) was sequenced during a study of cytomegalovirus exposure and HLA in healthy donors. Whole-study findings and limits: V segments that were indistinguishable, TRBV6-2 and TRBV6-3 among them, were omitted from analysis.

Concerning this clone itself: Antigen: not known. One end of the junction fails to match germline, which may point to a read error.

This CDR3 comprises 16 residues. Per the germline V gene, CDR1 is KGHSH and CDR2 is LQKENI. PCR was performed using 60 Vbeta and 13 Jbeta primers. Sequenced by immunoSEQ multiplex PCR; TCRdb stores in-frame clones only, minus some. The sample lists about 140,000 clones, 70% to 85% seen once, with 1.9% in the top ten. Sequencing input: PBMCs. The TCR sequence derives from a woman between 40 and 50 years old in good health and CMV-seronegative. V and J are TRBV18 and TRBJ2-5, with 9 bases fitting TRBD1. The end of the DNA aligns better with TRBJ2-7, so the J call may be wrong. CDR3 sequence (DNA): TGTGCCAGCTCATCACCGGGACAGGGCATCGGTTACGAGCAGTACTTC. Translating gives CASSSPGQGIGYEQYF.